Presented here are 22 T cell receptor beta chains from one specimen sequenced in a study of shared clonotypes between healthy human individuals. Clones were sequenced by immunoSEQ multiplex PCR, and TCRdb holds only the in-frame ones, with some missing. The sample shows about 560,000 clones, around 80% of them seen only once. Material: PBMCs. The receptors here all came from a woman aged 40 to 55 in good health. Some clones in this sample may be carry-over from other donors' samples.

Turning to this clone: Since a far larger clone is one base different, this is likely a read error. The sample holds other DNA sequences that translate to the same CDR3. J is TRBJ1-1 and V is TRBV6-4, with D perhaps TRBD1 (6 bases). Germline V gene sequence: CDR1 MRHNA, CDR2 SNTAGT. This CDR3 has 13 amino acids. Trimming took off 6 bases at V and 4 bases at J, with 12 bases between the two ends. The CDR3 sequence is CASSPGDGTEAFF. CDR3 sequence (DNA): TGTGCCAGCAGCCCAGGGGATGGCACTGAAGCTTTCTTT.

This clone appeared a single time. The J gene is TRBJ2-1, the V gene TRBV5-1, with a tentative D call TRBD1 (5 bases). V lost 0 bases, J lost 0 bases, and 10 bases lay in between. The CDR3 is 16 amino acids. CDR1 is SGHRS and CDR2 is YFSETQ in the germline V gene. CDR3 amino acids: CASSLVPQGSYNEQFF. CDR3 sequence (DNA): TGCGCCAGCAGCTTGGTTCCGCAGGGCTCCTACAATGAGCAGTTCTTC. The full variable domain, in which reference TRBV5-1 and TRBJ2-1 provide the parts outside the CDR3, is KAGVTQTPRYLIKTRGQQVTLSCSPISGHRSVSWYQQTPGQGLQFLFEYFSETQRNKGNFPGRFSGRQFSNSRSEMNVSTLELGDSALYLCASSLVPQGSYNEQFFGPGTRLTVL.

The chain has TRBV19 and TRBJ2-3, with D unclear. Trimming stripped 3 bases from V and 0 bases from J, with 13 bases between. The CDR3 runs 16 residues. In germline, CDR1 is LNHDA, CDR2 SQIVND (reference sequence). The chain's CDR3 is CASSIRWKSSTDTQYF. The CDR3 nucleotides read TGTGCCAGTAGTATTCGGTGGAAATCTAGCACAGATACGCAGTATTTT.

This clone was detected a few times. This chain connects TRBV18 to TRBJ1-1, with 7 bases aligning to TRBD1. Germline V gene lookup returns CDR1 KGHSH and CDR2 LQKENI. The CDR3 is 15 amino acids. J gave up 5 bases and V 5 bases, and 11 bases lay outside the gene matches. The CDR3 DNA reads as TGTGCCAGCTCATCATCCTCGACAGGGCGAACTGAAGCTTTCTTT. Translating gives CASSSSSTGRTEAFF.

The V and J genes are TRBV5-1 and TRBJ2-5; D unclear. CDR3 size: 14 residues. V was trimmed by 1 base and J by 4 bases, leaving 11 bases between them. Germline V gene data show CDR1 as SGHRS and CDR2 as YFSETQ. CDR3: CASSLRLTRETQYF. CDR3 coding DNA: TGCGCCAGCAGCTTGCGGCTAACCAGAGAGACCCAGTACTTC.

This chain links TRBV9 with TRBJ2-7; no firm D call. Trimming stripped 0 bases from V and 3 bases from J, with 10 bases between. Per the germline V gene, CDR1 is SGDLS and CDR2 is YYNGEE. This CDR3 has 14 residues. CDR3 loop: CASSVVYKVYEQYF. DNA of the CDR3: TGTGCCAGCAGCGTAGTCTACAAGGTCTACGAGCAGTACTTC.

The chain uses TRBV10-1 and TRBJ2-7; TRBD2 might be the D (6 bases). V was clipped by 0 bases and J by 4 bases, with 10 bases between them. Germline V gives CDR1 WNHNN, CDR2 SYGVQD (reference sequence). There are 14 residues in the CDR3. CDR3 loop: CASSESTRGYEQYF. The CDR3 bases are TGCGCCAGCAGTGAGTCGACTCGGGGGTACGAGCAGTACTTC.

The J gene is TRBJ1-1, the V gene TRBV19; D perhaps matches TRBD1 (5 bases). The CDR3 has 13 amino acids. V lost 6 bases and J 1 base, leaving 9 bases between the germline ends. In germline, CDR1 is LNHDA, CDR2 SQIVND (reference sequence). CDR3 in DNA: TGTGCCAGTAGGCAGGGCGGGAACACTGAAGCTTTCTTT. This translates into CASRQGGNTEAFF.

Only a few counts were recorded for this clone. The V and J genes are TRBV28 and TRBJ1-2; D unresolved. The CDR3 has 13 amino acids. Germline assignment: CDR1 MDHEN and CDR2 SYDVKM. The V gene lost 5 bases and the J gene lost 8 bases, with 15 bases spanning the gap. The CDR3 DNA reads TGTGCCAGCAGTCCCTTTTGGGGAAAGGGCTACACCTTC. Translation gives CASSPFWGKGYTF.

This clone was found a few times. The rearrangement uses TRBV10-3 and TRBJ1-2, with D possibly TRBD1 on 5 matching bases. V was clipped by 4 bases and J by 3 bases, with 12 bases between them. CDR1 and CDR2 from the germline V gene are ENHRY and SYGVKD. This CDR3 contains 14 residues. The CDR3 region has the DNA TGTGCCATCAGTGCGTCCCAGGGACACTATGGCTACACCTTC. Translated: CAISASQGHYGYTF.

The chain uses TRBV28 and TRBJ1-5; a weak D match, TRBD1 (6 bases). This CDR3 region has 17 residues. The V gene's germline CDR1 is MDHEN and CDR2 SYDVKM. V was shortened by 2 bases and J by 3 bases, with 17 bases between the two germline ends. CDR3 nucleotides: TGTGCCAGCAGTTTAATGGCAGGGACGGGACACAATCAGCCCCAGCATTTT. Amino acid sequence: CASSLMAGTGHNQPQHF.

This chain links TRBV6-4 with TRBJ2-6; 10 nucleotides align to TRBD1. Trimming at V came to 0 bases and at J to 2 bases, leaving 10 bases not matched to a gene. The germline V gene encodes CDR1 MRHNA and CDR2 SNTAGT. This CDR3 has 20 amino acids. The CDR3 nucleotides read TGTGCCAGCAGTGACTCCGTACCGAGGACAGGGGGGGCTGGGGCCAACGTCCTGACTTTC. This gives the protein CASSDSVPRTGGAGANVLTF.

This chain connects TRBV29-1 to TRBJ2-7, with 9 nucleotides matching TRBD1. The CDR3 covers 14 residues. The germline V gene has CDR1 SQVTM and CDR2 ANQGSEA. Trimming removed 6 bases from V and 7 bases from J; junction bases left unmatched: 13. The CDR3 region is CSVLAGTGMREQYF. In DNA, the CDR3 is TGCAGCGTCCTGGCCGGGACAGGGATGAGGGAGCAGTACTTC.

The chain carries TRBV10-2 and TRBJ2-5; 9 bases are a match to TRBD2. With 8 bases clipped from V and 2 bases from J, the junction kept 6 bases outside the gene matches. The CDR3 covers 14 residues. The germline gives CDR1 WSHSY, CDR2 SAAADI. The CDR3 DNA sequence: TGCGCCAGCGGCCCGACTAGCGGTCAAGAGACCCAGTACTTC. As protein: CASGPTSGQETQYF.

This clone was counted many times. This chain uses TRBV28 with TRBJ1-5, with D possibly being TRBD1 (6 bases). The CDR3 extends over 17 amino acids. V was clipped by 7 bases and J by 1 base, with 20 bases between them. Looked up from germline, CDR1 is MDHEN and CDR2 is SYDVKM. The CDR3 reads CASTSRDILRSNQPQHF. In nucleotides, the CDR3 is TGTGCCAGCACCTCCCGGGACATCCTCAGGAGCAATCAGCCCCAGCATTTT.

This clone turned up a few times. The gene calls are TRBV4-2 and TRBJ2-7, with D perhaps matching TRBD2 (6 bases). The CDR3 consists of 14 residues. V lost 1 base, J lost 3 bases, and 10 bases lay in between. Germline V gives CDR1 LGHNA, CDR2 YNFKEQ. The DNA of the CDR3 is TGTGCCAGCAGCCAAGGTCGCGGGGTCTACGAGCAGTACTTC. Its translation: CASSQGRGVYEQYF.

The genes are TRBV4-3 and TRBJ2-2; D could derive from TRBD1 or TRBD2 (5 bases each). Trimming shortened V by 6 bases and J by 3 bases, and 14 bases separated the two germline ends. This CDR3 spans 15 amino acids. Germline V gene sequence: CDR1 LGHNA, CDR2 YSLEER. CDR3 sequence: CASRLVGVDTGELFF. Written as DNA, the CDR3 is TGCGCCAGCAGGCTAGTGGGGGTCGACACCGGGGAGCTGTTTTTT.

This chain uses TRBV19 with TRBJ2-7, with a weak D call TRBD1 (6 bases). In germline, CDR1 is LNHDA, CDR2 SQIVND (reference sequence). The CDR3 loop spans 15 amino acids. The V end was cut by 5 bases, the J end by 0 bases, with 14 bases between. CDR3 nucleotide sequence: TGTGCCAGTAGTTCGACCCAGGGGTTCTCCTACGAGCAGTACTTC. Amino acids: CASSSTQGFSYEQYF. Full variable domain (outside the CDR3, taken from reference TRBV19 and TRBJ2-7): DGGITQSPKYLFRKEGQNVTLSCEQNLNHDAMYWYRQDPGQGLRLIYYSQIVNDFQKGDIAEGYSVSREKKESFPLTVTSAQKNPTAFYLCASSSTQGFSYEQYFGPGTRLTVT.

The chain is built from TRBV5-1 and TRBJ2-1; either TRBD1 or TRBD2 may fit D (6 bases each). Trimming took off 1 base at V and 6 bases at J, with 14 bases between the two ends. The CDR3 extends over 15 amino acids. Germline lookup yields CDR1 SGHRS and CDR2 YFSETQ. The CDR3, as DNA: TGCGCCAGCAGCTTGAGACTAGAGGGGGTCAATGAGCAGTTCTTC. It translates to CASSLRLEGVNEQFF.

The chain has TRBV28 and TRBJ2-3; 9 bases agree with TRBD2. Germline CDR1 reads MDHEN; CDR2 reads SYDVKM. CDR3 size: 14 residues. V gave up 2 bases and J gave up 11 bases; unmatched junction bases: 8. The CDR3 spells CASSLPDSGRGQYF. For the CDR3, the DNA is TGTGCCAGCAGTTTACCCGATAGCGGGAGAGGGCAGTATTTT.

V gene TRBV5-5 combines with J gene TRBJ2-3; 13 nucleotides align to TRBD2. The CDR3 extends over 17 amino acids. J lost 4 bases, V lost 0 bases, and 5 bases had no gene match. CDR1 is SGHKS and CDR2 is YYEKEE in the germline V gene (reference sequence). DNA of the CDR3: TGTGCCAGCAGCTTGGTCGGGACTAGCGGGACCTCAGATACGCAGTATTTT. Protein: CASSLVGTSGTSDTQYF.

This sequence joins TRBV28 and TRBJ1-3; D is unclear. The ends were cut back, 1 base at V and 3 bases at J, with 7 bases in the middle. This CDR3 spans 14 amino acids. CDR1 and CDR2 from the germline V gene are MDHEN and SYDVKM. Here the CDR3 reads CASSLSGNGNTIYF. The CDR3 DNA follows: TGTGCCAGCAGTTTATCCGGGAATGGAAACACCATATATTTT.